The present TCR beta chain was sequenced within a study of cytomegalovirus exposure and HLA in healthy donors. Findings of the study overall: 150 or so TCR beta chains were listed as cytomegalovirus-associated. Testing in vitro showed a few CMV-associated chains specific for CMV antigens.

This clone was seen a single time. Its antigen is unidentified. Germline V CDR1 and CDR2: SGHDN, FVKESK. CDR3 length: 16 residues. With V trimmed by 4 bases and J by 0 bases, 5 bases remained unmatched. Assay used: immunoSEQ multiplex PCR; TCRdb lists only in-frame clones, some missing. The sample lists some 290,000 clones, approximately 86% seen once, with approximately 0.96% in the top ten. Separate from the roughly 700-subject first cohort, the roughly 120-subject validation cohort was the one that the donors belonged to. The J gene is TRBJ2-2, the V gene TRBV14; TRBD2 agrees at 7 bases. The sequencing input was PBMCs. The source of this sequence is a man under 40 in good health and CMV-seronegative. CDR3 sequence reads: CASSPRLAANTGELFF. In nucleotides, the CDR3 is TGTGCCAGCAGCCCCCGACTAGCAGCGAACACCGGGGAGCTGTTTTTT.